This is a list of T cell receptor beta chains from one sample in a study of OX40 agonist ivuxolimab in advanced cancers. Clones were sequenced by immunoSEQ multiplex PCR, and TCRdb holds only the in-frame ones, with some missing. The repertoire consists of tens of thousands of clones, with around 88% occurring once and the leading ten covering approximately 0.61%. The sample in question was CD4+ or CD8+ T cells sorted from blood, obtained in a trial of the OX40 agonist ivuxolimab. Every receptor here comes from an adult with an advanced solid tumor such as melanoma, head and neck, liver or kidney cancer. The CDR3 runs from the conserved cysteine through the conserved F or W. The D gene is left open where the match is weak. Size is stated for part of the rows, as once, few or many counts, or as a class when the clone is expanded.

abundance	j_gene	v_gene	d_gene	CDR3nt	CDR3aa
NA	TRBJ2-1	TRBV7-2	NA	TGTGCCAGCAGCTTAGGGGGGCGAAACTACAATGAGCAGTTCTTC	CASSLGGRNYNEQFF
NA	TRBJ2-7	TRBV12-5	TRBD2	TGTGCTAGTGCCGAAAGCGGGAGGACGGACGAGCAGTACTTC	CASAESGRTDEQYF
NA	TRBJ2-7	TRBV2	NA	TGTGCCAGCAGTGAAGCGGGGAGGGGGCCATACGAGCAGTACTTC	CASSEAGRGPYEQYF
NA	TRBJ2-7	TRBV5-1	NA	TGCGCCAGCAGCTTGGGGGGCCCCATCAACGAGCAGTACTTC	CASSLGGPINEQYF
once	TRBJ2-6	TRBV6-4	NA	TGTGCCAGCAGTGACCGCCCTGGGGCCAACGTCCTGACTTTC	CASSDRPGANVLTF
NA	TRBJ2-3	TRBV11-2	NA	TGTGCCAGCAGCCCCAACCCCCCGCAGCCCGGATGGGATACGCAGTATTTT	CASSPNPPQPGWDTQYF
NA	TRBJ1-5	TRBV7-2	TRBD1	TGTGCCAGCAGAACCGGGACAGGGGGCCCGAATCAGCCCCAGCATTTT	CASRTGTGGPNQPQHF
NA	TRBJ2-3	TRBV28	TRBD2	TGTGCCAGCAGTTCCGGTAGCGGGGGAACAGATACGCAGTATTTT	CASSSGSGGTDTQYF
NA	TRBJ2-2	TRBV5-1	NA	TGCGCCAGCAGCCTACCTAGGGCCGTTACCGGGGAGCTGTTTTTT	CASSLPRAVTGELFF
NA	TRBJ2-3	TRBV5-1	NA	TGCGCCAGCAGCTGGGGCACAGATACGCAGTATTTT	CASSWGTDTQYF
NA	TRBJ2-7	TRBV9	TRBD2	TGTGCCAGCAGCCCACGACAGGGACTAGCGGGAGTAGGCGAGCAGTACTTC	CASSPRQGLAGVGEQYF
NA	TRBJ2-5	TRBV5-4	NA	TGTGCCAGCAGCTCGGACGCTGTGGGAGAGACCCAGTACTTC	CASSSDAVGETQYF
NA	TRBJ2-3	TRBV7-3	NA	TGTGCCAGCAGCTACCGACAGGAGAGCACAGATACGCAGTATTTT	CASSYRQESTDTQYF
NA	TRBJ2-4	TRBV2	NA	TGTGCCAGCAGTGAAGCGCAGATAGCCAAAAACATTCAGTACTTC	CASSEAQIAKNIQYF
NA	TRBJ2-5	TRBV18	NA	TGTGCCAGCTCACCACCGGGAGAGACCCAGTACTTC	CASSPPGETQYF
NA	TRBJ2-2	TRBV4-1	TRBD2	TGCGCCAGCAGCCGACTGACTAGCGGGAGTTTTGCCGGGGAGCTGTTTTTT	CASSRLTSGSFAGELFF
few	TRBJ1-1	TRBV2	TRBD1	TGTGCCAGCAGTCTCGGACAGGGAGGGTCCAGCGAAGCTTTCTTT	CASSLGQGGSSEAFF
NA	TRBJ2-1	TRBV28	NA	TGTGCCAGCAGTTCCGTAGGGAGCTCCTACAATGAGCAGTTCTTC	CASSSVGSSYNEQFF
NA	TRBJ1-1	TRBV10-3	TRBD1	TGTGCCATCAGTGCCTTCGACAGGGCGAACACTGAAGCTTTCTTT	CAISAFDRANTEAFF
NA	TRBJ2-6	TRBV2	TRBD1	TGTGCCAGCAGCGCAGGGGGAACTGGGGCCAACGTCCTGACTTTC	CASSAGGTGANVLTF
NA	TRBJ1-3	TRBV15	NA	TGTGCCACCAGCAGAAAGCAGCAGGCATATGGAAACACCATATATTTT	CATSRKQQAYGNTIYF
NA	TRBJ1-1	TRBV6-1	NA	TGTGCCAGCGGGCTACAGGGATGGGGCACTGAAGCTTTCTTT	CASGLQGWGTEAFF
NA	TRBJ2-7	TRBV19	TRBD1	TGTGCCAGTAGCCTTTCTCCGGGACAGGGCTACGAGCAGTACTTC	CASSLSPGQGYEQYF
NA	TRBJ2-7	TRBV19	TRBD2	TGTGCCAGTAGTGGAGGACTAGCGGGAGTGGGAGAGCAGTACTTC	CASSGGLAGVGEQYF
once	TRBJ2-6	TRBV6-5	NA	TGTGCCAGCAGTTACTATAAGTCGGGGGCCAACGTCCTGACTTTC	CASSYYKSGANVLTF
NA	TRBJ2-2	TRBV29-1	TRBD1	TGCAGCGGGGGACAGCGAACTTCAGCTGGGGAGCTGTTTTTT	CSGGQRTSAGELFF
NA	TRBJ2-5	TRBV27	NA	TGTGCCAGCAGTTTATCGTCTAGGGGAGGAGAGACCCAGTACTTC	CASSLSSRGGETQYF
NA	TRBJ2-4	TRBV7-3	TRBD1	TGTGCCAGCAGCTTAACGGACAGGGACATTCAGTACTTC	CASSLTDRDIQYF
NA	TRBJ2-5	TRBV30	NA	TGTGCCTGGAGTGTCGGAGAGACCCAGTACTTC	CAWSVGETQYF
NA	TRBJ2-5	TRBV5-6	NA	TGTGCCAGCAGCTTGCAGGGGACACCCCAAGAGACCCAGTACTTC	CASSLQGTPQETQYF
NA	TRBJ2-7	TRBV6-6	TRBD2	TGTGCCAGCAGTGCCCCTAGCGGGGACTCCTACGAGCAGTACTTC	CASSAPSGDSYEQYF
NA	TRBJ1-2	TRBV28	NA	TGTGCCAGCAGCCCTCTGGGGGCCCACCTCTATGGCTACACCTTC	CASSPLGAHLYGYTF
NA	TRBJ2-7	TRBV5-5	NA	TGTGCCAGCAGCTTGGGGCTAACAGCCGGGACTCCCCGCGAGCAGTACTTC	CASSLGLTAGTPREQYF
NA	TRBJ2-3	TRBV2	TRBD2	TGTGCCAGCAGTGAAATCGCGGGAGGAGGAGATACGCAGTATTTT	CASSEIAGGGDTQYF
once	TRBJ2-1	TRBV9	TRBD2	TGTGCCAGCAGCGTAGCGAGCGGGAGGGCTTACAATGAGCAGTTCTTC	CASSVASGRAYNEQFF
NA	TRBJ2-6	TRBV2	NA	TGTGCCAGCAAACTCCACAGCTCTGGGGCCAACGTCCTGACTTTC	CASKLHSSGANVLTF
NA	TRBJ2-2	TRBV7-6	NA	TGTGCCAGCAGCTCGAATCCGAACACCGGGGAGCTGTTTTTT	CASSSNPNTGELFF
NA	TRBJ2-2	TRBV4-1	TRBD2	TGCGCCAGCAGCCAAGATTTTGGATGGAGTCGGCGGGAGAGAACCGGGGAGCTGTTTTTT	CASSQDFGWSRRERTGELFF
NA	TRBJ2-7	TRBV4-1	TRBD1	TGCGCCAGCAGCCAGGGGGGGACAGGGAGCTACGAGCAGTACTTC	CASSQGGTGSYEQYF
NA	TRBJ2-1	TRBV11-2	TRBD2	TGTGCCAGCAGCTGGACTAGCGGGAGCAAACGGGTCCTAAACAATGAGCAGTTCTTC	CASSWTSGSKRVLNNEQFF
NA	TRBJ1-5	TRBV30	TRBD1	TGTGCCTGTAAGGGGGCGTCGGGCGGCAATCAGCCCCAGCATTTT	CACKGASGGNQPQHF
NA	TRBJ2-1	TRBV27	NA	TGTGCCAGCAGTTTATACCCCCCTTACAATGAGCAGTTCTTC	CASSLYPPYNEQFF
NA	TRBJ2-5	TRBV5-8	TRBD2	TGTGCCAGCAGCTTGGGCGGCGGGAGTAGTGTGGGGACCCAGTACTTC	CASSLGGGSSVGTQYF
NA	TRBJ1-2	TRBV6-4	NA	TGTGCCAGCAGTCGGGAAGGATTTTCCTATGGCTACACCTTC	CASSREGFSYGYTF
NA	TRBJ2-5	TRBV18	NA	TGTGCCAGCTCACCACCGCAAGCCCAAGAGACCCAGTACTTC	CASSPPQAQETQYF
once	TRBJ2-1	TRBV25-1	NA	TGTGCCAGCAGTGATCGTGGGAGCCTGCTCAATGAGCAGTTCTTC	CASSDRGSLLNEQFF
NA	TRBJ1-1	TRBV14	TRBD1	TGTGCCAGCAGCCAAGGACAGGGACCGAACACTGAAGCTTTCTTT	CASSQGQGPNTEAFF
NA	TRBJ2-2	TRBV4-2	NA	TGTGCCAGCAGCCAAGAGAGGTGGGAGAACACCGGGGAGCTGTTTTTT	CASSQERWENTGELFF
NA	TRBJ2-6	TRBV18	NA	TGTGCCAGCTCACCAGGGGACGGACGGACCATCTCTGGGGCCAACGTCCTGACTTTC	CASSPGDGRTISGANVLTF
NA	TRBJ2-7	TRBV10-2	TRBD2	TGCGCCAGCAGGATAACTAGCGGGAGTACCAACGAGCAGTACTTC	CASRITSGSTNEQYF
NA	TRBJ2-1	TRBV5-4	NA	TGTGCCAGCTCCCGGGGACCCCGTGATGAGCAGTTCTTC	CASSRGPRDEQFF